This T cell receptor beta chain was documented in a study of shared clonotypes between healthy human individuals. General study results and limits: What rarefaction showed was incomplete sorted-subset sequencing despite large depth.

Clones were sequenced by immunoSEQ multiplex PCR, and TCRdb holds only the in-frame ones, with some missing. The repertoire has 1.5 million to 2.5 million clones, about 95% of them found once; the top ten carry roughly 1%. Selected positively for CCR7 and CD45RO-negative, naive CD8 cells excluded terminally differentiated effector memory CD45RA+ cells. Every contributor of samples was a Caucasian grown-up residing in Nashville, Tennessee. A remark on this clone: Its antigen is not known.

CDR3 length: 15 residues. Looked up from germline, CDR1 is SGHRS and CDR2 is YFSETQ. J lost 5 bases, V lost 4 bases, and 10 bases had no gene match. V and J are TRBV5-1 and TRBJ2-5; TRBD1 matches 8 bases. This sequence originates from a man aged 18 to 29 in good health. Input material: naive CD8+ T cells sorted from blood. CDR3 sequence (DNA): TGCGCCAGCAGCGAAGGGACAGGAGGTTTGGAGACCCAGTACTTC. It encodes CASSEGTGGLETQYF.